The T cell receptor beta chain under discussion was sequenced for a study of cytomegalovirus exposure and HLA in healthy donors. Of note for this clone: The antigen is not known.

Primers for the PCR totalled 60 Vbeta and 13 Jbeta. TCRdb keeps only in-frame clones here, not all; method: immunoSEQ multiplex PCR. The table lists more than 150,000 clones, about three quarters of them singletons. All the people who gave samples were healthy bone marrow donors. Study outcomes and limitations: Later analysis suggested most CMV-associated TCR beta chains were HLA-restricted. Presence/absence analyses assumed roughly uniform sequencing depth across donors, which may not hold. A later analysis linked a missense DCLRE1C variant to TCR beta V- and J-gene trimming.

The sequence derives from a man younger than 35 in good health and CMV-seronegative. The sample consisted of PBMCs.

DNA of the CDR3: TGTGCCAGCAGTTTATCTCGGAACACCGGGGAGCTGTTTTTT. Translation gives CASSLSRNTGELFF. V and J are TRBV27 and TRBJ2-2; D not resolved. Trimming pared 0 bases from V and 1 base from J, leaving 3 bases between. Per the germline V gene, CDR1 is MNHEY and CDR2 is SMNVEV (reference sequence). The CDR3 consists of 14 residues.